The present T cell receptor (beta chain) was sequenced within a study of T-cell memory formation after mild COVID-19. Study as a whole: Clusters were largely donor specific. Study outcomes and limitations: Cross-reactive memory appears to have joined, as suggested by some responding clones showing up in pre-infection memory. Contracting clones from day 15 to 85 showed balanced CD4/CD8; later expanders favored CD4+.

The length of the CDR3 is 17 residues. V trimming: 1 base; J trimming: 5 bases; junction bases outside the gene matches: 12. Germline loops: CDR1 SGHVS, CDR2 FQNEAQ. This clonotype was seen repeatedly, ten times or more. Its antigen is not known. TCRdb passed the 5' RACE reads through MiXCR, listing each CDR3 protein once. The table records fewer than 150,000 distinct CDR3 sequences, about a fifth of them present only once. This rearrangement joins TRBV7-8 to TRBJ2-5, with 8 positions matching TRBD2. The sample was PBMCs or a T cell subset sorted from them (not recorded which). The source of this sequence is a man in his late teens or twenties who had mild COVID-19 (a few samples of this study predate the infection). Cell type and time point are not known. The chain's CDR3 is CASSLVSGLAGRETQYF. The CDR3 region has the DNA TGTGCCAGCAGCTTAGTATCCGGTCTAGCGGGCCGGGAGACCCAGTACTTC. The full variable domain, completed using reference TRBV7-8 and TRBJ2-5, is GAGVSQSPRYKVAKRGQDVALRCDPISGHVSLFWYQQALGQGPEFLTYFQNEAQLDKSGLPSDRFFAERPEGSVSTLKIQRTQQEDSAVYLCASSLVSGLAGRETQYFGPGTRLLVL.